Listed below are T cell receptor beta chains from one sample, sequenced in a study of cytomegalovirus exposure and HLA in healthy donors. Generated by immunoSEQ multiplex PCR, the TCRdb table keeps only in-frame clones and is missing some. The sample includes tens of thousands of clones, roughly 76% of them seen just once. Sequencing was done on a sample of PBMCs. The receptors originated from a man aged 60 to 75 in good health and CMV-seropositive. Both conserved end residues are part of each CDR3. The order of the fields is CDR3 DNA, CDR3 protein, V gene, J gene, clone size, D gene. The D gene is left open where the match is weak. A clone size is listed for some rows: how often the clone was seen (once, few, many), or a class if it is expanded.

TGTGCCATCAGTGAAGGGACTAGCTTTCCCACAGATACGCAGTATTTT	CAISEGTSFPTDTQYF	TRBV10-3	TRBJ2-3	few	TRBD2
TGTGCCAGCAGCCCTGGGACTTACGGGTCAGATACGCAGTATTTT	CASSPGTYGSDTQYF	TRBV6-5	TRBJ2-3	-	-
TGTGCCAGCAGCTTAGCGGGAACAGGGACGGGCTATGGCTACACCTTC	CASSLAGTGTGYGYTF	TRBV7-8	TRBJ1-2	-	-
TGTGCCAGCACTAAATTGGGACAGAGTTACGAGCAGTACTTC	CASTKLGQSYEQYF	TRBV6-1	TRBJ2-7	once	TRBD1
TGTGCCAGCAGCCTGGACAGGGGGCCAACATACGAGCAGTACTTC	CASSLDRGPTYEQYF	TRBV6-5	TRBJ2-7	-	TRBD1
TGTGCCAGCAGCGCTGGGACAGGGGCTGGGGCCAACGTCCTGACTTTC	CASSAGTGAGANVLTF	TRBV5-4	TRBJ2-6	-	TRBD1
TGTGCCAGCAAAAAGGACTCTTTCTATGGCTACACCTTC	CASKKDSFYGYTF	TRBV6-5	TRBJ1-2	once	-
TGTGCCAGCAGTGATTTAGCCCTAGCGGGAGAAGAGACCCAGTACTTC	CASSDLALAGEETQYF	TRBV2	TRBJ2-5	-	TRBD2
TGTGCTAGTTCTTATTCGAGCACTGAAGCTTTCTTT	CASSYSSTEAFF	TRBV12-5	TRBJ1-1	-	-
TGTGCCAGCAGCTCCGGACTAGCGAGCTACAATGAGCAGTTCTTC	CASSSGLASYNEQFF	TRBV7-2	TRBJ2-1	few	TRBD2
TGTGCCAGCAGCGGGACAGTTGGAAACACCATATATTTT	CASSGTVGNTIYF	TRBV6-1	TRBJ1-3	-	TRBD1
TGTGCCAGCAGCCAAGATGTGGGACAGGGTGAATTTGGCTACACCTTC	CASSQDVGQGEFGYTF	TRBV14	TRBJ1-2	-	TRBD1
TGTGCCAGCAGTTACAAATCGGTATCCTACGAGCAGTACTTC	CASSYKSVSYEQYF	TRBV6-6	TRBJ2-7	-	-
TGTGCCAGCAGCCTACCCCCCTACGAGCAGTACTTC	CASSLPPYEQYF	TRBV6-6	TRBJ2-7	-	-
TGTGCCAGCAGCTCACCGGGCTCCTACGAGCAGTACTTC	CASSSPGSYEQYF	TRBV7-9	TRBJ2-7	-	-
TGCGCCAGCAGCTTGCTAGGACAGGGAGCTGGTAGCACTGAGCAGTTCTTC	CASSLLGQGAGSTEQFF	TRBV5-1	TRBJ2-1	-	TRBD1
TGTGCCAGCAGTGAAGCCATACAAAACACCGGGGAGCTGTTTTTT	CASSEAIQNTGELFF	TRBV25-1	TRBJ2-2	-	-
TGTGCCAGCAGGTCGGGACTAGCGGGCTACAATGAGCAGTTCTTC	CASRSGLAGYNEQFF	TRBV7-8	TRBJ2-1	-	TRBD2
TGTGCCAGCAGCGTAGAAGTGGCAGGACATCGGGGCTACACCTTC	CASSVEVAGHRGYTF	TRBV9	TRBJ1-2	few	-
TGTGCCAGCAGCCAAGATGTATTGTCCTCTGGGGCCAACGTCCTGACTTTC	CASSQDVLSSGANVLTF	TRBV14	TRBJ2-6	-	-
TGTGCCAGCAGCTTCGGAGGGGGCAGCGGCACTGAAGCTTTCTTT	CASSFGGGSGTEAFF	TRBV11-3	TRBJ1-1	few	TRBD1
TGTGCCAGCAGCTTTGCCAGGGGGGAGCTGTTTTTT	CASSFARGELFF	TRBV7-9	TRBJ2-2	-	-
TGTGCCAGCAGGGGAAACAGGGGTAACACTGAAGCTTTCTTT	CASRGNRGNTEAFF	TRBV28	TRBJ1-1	-	TRBD1
TGTGCCAGCTTCTCTAGCGGGGTTAATTCTGGAAACACCATATATTTT	CASFSSGVNSGNTIYF	TRBV5-4	TRBJ1-3	-	-
TGCGCCAGCAAGAAGGACAGGGGCCCTGTAGCTTTCTTT	CASKKDRGPVAFF	TRBV5-1	TRBJ1-1	-	TRBD1
TGTGCCAGTAGTACCCAATCCACAGTCGCTACCACTGAAGCTTTCTTT	CASSTQSTVATTEAFF	TRBV19	TRBJ1-1	-	-
TGTGCCAGCAGCGGGGGTTCAAGGGGGGGGACCAGGGATGGCTACACCTTC	CASSGGSRGGTRDGYTF	TRBV5-4	TRBJ1-2	-	-
TGTGCCAGCAGCTTCCTTAGCGGGCCCCGAGATACGCAGTATTTT	CASSFLSGPRDTQYF	TRBV6-1	TRBJ2-3	few	TRBD2
TGTGCCACCAGCAGAGACTCAGGGGTTTTGTTTCTGGGCTACACCTTC	CATSRDSGVLFLGYTF	TRBV15	TRBJ1-2	-	-
TGCGCCAGCAGCCGGGGGGGATCCAACAATGAGCAGTTCTTC	CASSRGGSNNEQFF	TRBV5-1	TRBJ2-1	-	TRBD2
TGTGCCAGCAGTCTAGCGGGGAGCTCCTACAATGAGCAGTTCTTC	CASSLAGSSYNEQFF	TRBV2	TRBJ2-1	-	TRBD2
TGTGCCAGCAGCCTCACAGGGGGCAATCAGCCCCAGCATTTT	CASSLTGGNQPQHF	TRBV9	TRBJ1-5	-	TRBD1
TGCGCCAGCAGCCTACCTCAGGGGCTAACTAATGAAAAACTGTTTTTT	CASSLPQGLTNEKLFF	TRBV5-1	TRBJ1-4	-	-
TGTGCCACCCGATGGTCAGGGGTTTTCTACGAGCAGTACTTC	CATRWSGVFYEQYF	TRBV6-5	TRBJ2-7	once	-
TGTGCCAGCCGGAGACACCGGGACAGGAACACCGGGGAGCTGTTTTTT	CASRRHRDRNTGELFF	TRBV27	TRBJ2-2	-	TRBD1
TGCGCCAGCAGCCAAGAGACACCTCCCGGGGAGCTGTTTTTT	CASSQETPPGELFF	TRBV4-1	TRBJ2-2	once	-
TGCGCCAGCAGCTTACAGGGTTACGGCTATGGCTACACCTTC	CASSLQGYGYGYTF	TRBV5-1	TRBJ1-2	-	-
TGTGCCAGCAGCAGCAAACAGGTTCGGGACATTTCATCCCAATATGGCTACACCTTC	CASSSKQVRDISSQYGYTF	TRBV21-1	TRBJ1-2	few	-
TGTGCCAGCAGTCTAGGATCGAACACTGAAGCTTTCTTT	CASSLGSNTEAFF	TRBV5-5	TRBJ1-1	-	-
TGTGCCAGCAGTAGCGGGAGGGCGGGAGAGACCCAGTACTTC	CASSSGRAGETQYF	TRBV6-5	TRBJ2-5	-	TRBD2
TGTGCCAGCAGTGAAAGGTGGGCAGAGCAAGAGACCCAGTACTTC	CASSERWAEQETQYF	TRBV6-1	TRBJ2-5	-	-